The 7 T cell receptor beta chains below all came from one sample that was sequenced in a study of blood T cell repertoires in COVID-19. Here immunoSEQ multiplex PCR was the method, and the copy in TCRdb shows in-frame clones only, minus some. The sample gives hundreds of thousands of clones, just under 90% of which show up once; approximately 10% is in the top ten. Sequences were obtained from peripheral blood. The origin of the receptors is a woman younger than 45 with COVID-19, enrolled during active disease.

J is TRBJ2-7 and V is TRBV11-2; D is unclear. The CDR3 contains 13 residues. V lost 2 bases and J 5 bases, leaving 10 bases between the germline ends. Germline CDR1 reads SGHAT; CDR2 reads FQNNGV. The CDR3 loop is CASSLYTMDEQYF. The CDR3 DNA reads as TGTGCCAGCAGCTTATACACTATGGACGAGCAGTACTTC.

The chain recombines TRBV6-4 with TRBJ2-2; D perhaps matches TRBD1 (5 bases). CDR1 is MRHNA and CDR2 is SNTAGT in the germline V gene. There are 13 residues in the CDR3. The germline V and J ends were trimmed by 2 bases and 7 bases, with 8 bases remaining between them. CDR3 bases: TGTGCCAGCAGTGACCAGGGAAACGGGGAGCTGTTTTTT. It specifies CASSDQGNGELFF.

This chain connects TRBV2 to TRBJ2-5; no clear D. There are 12 residues in the CDR3. CDR1 is SNHLY, CDR2 FYNNEI, per germline. Deletions cut 10 bases from V and 4 bases from J, with 13 bases between. The CDR3 reads CATKATPETQYF. CDR3 nucleotide sequence: TGTGCCACTAAAGCGACCCCAGAGACCCAGTACTTC. Full variable domain (rest looked up from reference TRBV2 and TRBJ2-5): EPEVTQTPSHQVTQMGQEVILRCVPISNHLYFYWYRQILGQKVEFLVSFYNNEISEKSEIFDDQFSVERPDGSNFTLKIRSTKLEDSAMYFCATKATPETQYFGPGTRLLVL.

This chain links TRBV27 with TRBJ1-1; D is perhaps TRBD1 (5 bases). The V end lost 0 bases, the J end lost 0 bases, and 8 bases lay between the germline ends. CDR1 is MNHEY and CDR2 is SMNVEV in the germline V gene (reference sequence). The CDR3 length is 15 residues. The CDR3 DNA sequence: TGTGCCAGCAGTTTATCAACGGGGGTGAACACTGAAGCTTTCTTT. Translating gives CASSLSTGVNTEAFF.

This chain links TRBV19 with TRBJ1-5, with D perhaps matching TRBD1 (6 bases). The germline V and J ends were trimmed by 6 bases and 6 bases, with 18 bases remaining between them. The CDR3 is 15 residues long. Looked up from germline, CDR1 is LNHDA and CDR2 is SQIVND (reference sequence). The CDR3 nucleotides are TGTGCCAGTAGGAATTTACAGGGTCCAAGTCAGCCCCAGCATTTT. This encodes CASRNLQGPSQPQHF.

J is TRBJ1-6 and V is TRBV4-1, with D uncertain. Trimming removed 0 bases from V and 9 bases from J, with 3 bases in between. The germline V gene has CDR1 MGHRA and CDR2 YSYEKL. This CDR3 has 12 amino acids. The CDR3 protein is CASSQDGSPLHF. The CDR3 DNA reads as TGCGCCAGCAGCCAAGACGGTTCACCCCTCCACTTT.

The CDR3: CAISEGQGLNTEAFF. The CDR3 bases are TGTGCCATCAGTGAGGGACAGGGCTTGAACACTGAAGCTTTCTTT. The chain has TRBV10-3 and TRBJ1-1, with TRBD1 matching 8 bases. V trimming: 2 bases; J trimming: 0 bases; junction bases outside the gene matches: 2. The CDR3 is 15 amino acids. CDR1 and CDR2 from the germline V gene are ENHRY and SYGVKD.